This is a list of T cell receptor beta chains from one sample in a study of blood T cell repertoires in COVID-19. Here immunoSEQ multiplex PCR was the method, and the copy in TCRdb shows in-frame clones only, minus some. The data contain 150,000 to 200,000 clones, roughly 77% of them singletons. The sample was peripheral blood. Receptors originate from a woman aged 40 to 49 with COVID-19, enrolled during active disease. The CDR3 runs from the conserved cysteine through the conserved F or W. The D gene is left open where the match is weak. Expanded clones are given a class, and other clones once, few, many or no size at all.

CDR3nt,CDR3aa,abundance,d_gene,j_gene,v_gene
TGTGCCAGCAGCTTAGCAGGGACTCGTGGCTACACCTTC,CASSLAGTRGYTF,.,.,TRBJ1-2,TRBV7-9
TGTGCCAGCAGTGTGGGGCAGTACACTGAAGCTTTCTTT,CASSVGQYTEAFF,.,.,TRBJ1-1,TRBV2
TGTGCCACCGAGGGCATCAGGGGGCGCGACTATGGCTACACCTTC,CATEGIRGRDYGYTF,.,.,TRBJ1-2,TRBV21-1
TGCGCCAGCAGCGGCGGGACAGGGGACCTCTGGGGCTACACCTTC,CASSGGTGDLWGYTF,.,TRBD1,TRBJ1-2,TRBV5-1
TGTGCCTGGAGAGGACAGTCTTATCAGCCCCAGCATTTT,CAWRGQSYQPQHF,.,.,TRBJ1-5,TRBV30
TGTGCCAGCAGCCGTGGACAGGTGATCATAGCACATACGCAGTATTTT,CASSRGQVIIAHTQYF,.,TRBD1,TRBJ2-3,TRBV11-2
TGCGCCAGCAGATATGGGACAAGCACAGATACGCAGTATTTT,CASRYGTSTDTQYF,.,.,TRBJ2-3,TRBV5-1
TGTGCCAGCAGTTCCCCAGGGTTTGGAGTACGCAATGAGCAGTTCTTC,CASSSPGFGVRNEQFF,.,.,TRBJ2-1,TRBV27
TGTGCCAGCAGCTTACCGCGACTAGCGGTAGCCAAAAACATTCAGTACTTC,CASSLPRLAVAKNIQYF,.,TRBD2,TRBJ2-4,TRBV7-8
TGTGCCAGCAGCCCCAAGGGAGCGGAGAGCACAGATACGCAGTATTTT,CASSPKGAESTDTQYF,few,.,TRBJ2-3,TRBV7-9
TGTGCCTGGAGGGGGACAGGTGAAGCTTTCTTT,CAWRGTGEAFF,.,TRBD1,TRBJ1-1,TRBV30
TGCAGCGTCTGGGAGACCACTAACTATGGCTACACCTTC,CSVWETTNYGYTF,.,.,TRBJ1-2,TRBV29-1
TGTGCCAGCATGGGGACAGGACGAGCGACTGAAGCTTTCTTT,CASMGTGRATEAFF,.,TRBD1,TRBJ1-1,TRBV7-9
TGCGCCAGCAGCAGCGGGGGGGCAGGCTACGAGCAGTACTTC,CASSSGGAGYEQYF,.,TRBD2,TRBJ2-7,TRBV5-1
TGTGCCAGCAGTGAATCGACAGATGGCTACACCTTC,CASSESTDGYTF,.,.,TRBJ1-2,TRBV2
TGTGCCAGTAACAGAGGCACAGGGATAGACTATAATTCACCCCTCCACTTT,CASNRGTGIDYNSPLHF,once,.,TRBJ1-6,TRBV19
TGTGCCAGCAGCCCGACTCCCGGGATAGAGTTCTTC,CASSPTPGIEFF,.,.,TRBJ2-1,TRBV11-2
TGTGCCAGCTCACCAGTTAGTAGCCCCACCGGGGAGCTGTTTTTT,CASSPVSSPTGELFF,.,.,TRBJ2-2,TRBV18
TGTGCCAGCAGTTACTCCCCCCGCTACGAGCAGTACTTC,CASSYSPRYEQYF,few,.,TRBJ2-7,TRBV6-5
TGTGCCAGCAGCCAACTAAATCCCCCTGAAGCTTTCTTT,CASSQLNPPEAFF,few,.,TRBJ1-1,TRBV3-1/TRBV3-2
TGTGCCAGCAGTTACCCCGACAGTCCGCCCCAGCATTTT,CASSYPDSPPQHF,.,.,TRBJ1-5,TRBV6-6
TGTGCCTGGAGTGGGAGCTCTGGAAACACCATATATTTT,CAWSGSSGNTIYF,.,.,TRBJ1-3,TRBV30
TGCGCCAGCAGCCTACAGACTAGCGACACCGGGGAGCTGTTTTTT,CASSLQTSDTGELFF,few,TRBD2,TRBJ2-2,TRBV5-1
TGTGCCAGCAGCCGACCAAAGGGAGCAGCGGGGGGGCCGGGGGATACGCAGTATTTT,CASSRPKGAAGGPGDTQYF,.,TRBD2,TRBJ2-3,TRBV4-2
TGTGCCAGCAGCCAAGTGGGACTAGCATTAGATGAGCAGTTCTTC,CASSQVGLALDEQFF,once,TRBD2,TRBJ2-1,TRBV3-1/TRBV3-2
TGTGCCAGTAGTATCCAACGGGGTAGCGATACGCAGTATTTT,CASSIQRGSDTQYF,.,.,TRBJ2-3,TRBV19
TGTGCCAGCCCCACTAGCGGGGTCACAGATACGCAGTATTTT,CASPTSGVTDTQYF,.,TRBD2,TRBJ2-3,TRBV5-4
TGTGCCAGCAGTGAGGGGGGGCCCAACTATGGCTACACCTTC,CASSEGGPNYGYTF,.,.,TRBJ1-2,TRBV6-1
TGTGCCAGCAGTCCGACAGGGGTACTAACCTCTAATACGCAGTATTTT,CASSPTGVLTSNTQYF,.,TRBD1,TRBJ2-3,TRBV6-6
TGTGCCAGCAGCCTCCAAATAGCGAGCACAGATACGCAGTATTTT,CASSLQIASTDTQYF,.,.,TRBJ2-3,TRBV11-2
TGTGCCAGCAGTCCCTTGACTAGCGGGAGGTCAAGAGACATTCAGTACTTC,CASSPLTSGRSRDIQYF,few,TRBD2,TRBJ2-4,TRBV28
TGTGCCAGCAGCTTATCTCTCGGGGGGTCTAGCACAGATACGCAGTATTTT,CASSLSLGGSSTDTQYF,.,TRBD2,TRBJ2-3,TRBV7-9
TGCGCCAGCAGCTCGGGGACAGATAATAATTCACCCCTCCACTTT,CASSSGTDNNSPLHF,once,TRBD1,TRBJ1-6,TRBV5-1
TGTGCCAGCAGCCATGGGACAGACTATGGCTACACCTTC,CASSHGTDYGYTF,.,TRBD1,TRBJ1-2,TRBV3-1/TRBV3-2
TGCGCCAGCAGCTTGGTCGTAGCGGGGGCCAACAATGAGCAGTTCTTC,CASSLVVAGANNEQFF,.,TRBD2,TRBJ2-1,TRBV5-1